This is a list of T cell receptor beta chains from one sample in a study of blood T cell repertoires in COVID-19. TCRdb's copy holds only in-frame clones and misses some; the assay was immunoSEQ multiplex PCR. Among over 300,000 clones listed, around 89% were seen once. Sequencing was carried out using PBMCs or T cells enriched from blood (not recorded which). These receptors were obtained from a woman aged 25 to 39 with acute COVID-19. Both conserved end residues are part of each CDR3. The order of the fields is J gene, V gene, clone size, D gene, CDR3 DNA, CDR3 protein. D genes are given only for firm matches. Clone size is given for some rows only: seen once, a few or many times, or a class if the clone is expanded.

TRBJ1-1,TRBV29-1,.,.,TGCAGCGTGGCGACACGGCTCGGTGAAGCTTTCTTT,CSVATRLGEAFF
TRBJ1-6,TRBV18,.,.,TGTGCCAGCTCATCCGACTCCCTAAATTCACCCCTCCACTTT,CASSSDSLNSPLHF
TRBJ2-7,TRBV6-5,.,.,TGTGCCAGCAGTTTGGGGGGTCCTTCGGACGAGCAGTACTTC,CASSLGGPSDEQYF
TRBJ1-4,TRBV3-1/TRBV3-2,.,TRBD1,TGTGCCAGCAGCCCCTGGGACAGTAACGAAAAACTGTTTTTT,CASSPWDSNEKLFF
TRBJ2-2,TRBV7-6,.,.,TGTGCCAGCAGCTCGGGACTTACCTCCGGGGAGCTGTTTTTT,CASSSGLTSGELFF
TRBJ2-7,TRBV10-3,.,TRBD2,TGTGCCATCACCGAGCGTTTAGCGGGGCCAGACCACGAGCAGTACTTC,CAITERLAGPDHEQYF
TRBJ2-4,TRBV5-1,.,.,TGCGCCAGCAGCTTTGGGGCCCTTAACACCTTAAACATTCAGTACTTC,CASSFGALNTLNIQYF
TRBJ2-7,TRBV7-8,.,TRBD2,TGTGCCAGCGAGCTAGCGGGGGGTAGCTCCTACGAGCAGTACTTC,CASELAGGSSYEQYF
TRBJ1-1,TRBV4-1,.,.,TGCGCCAGCACCGCGACTGAGATTATGAACACTGAAGCTTTCTTT,CASTATEIMNTEAFF
TRBJ2-1,TRBV29-1,.,.,TGCAGCGTTGTAGCCAGACTTTCAGACAATGAGCAGTTCTTC,CSVVARLSDNEQFF
TRBJ2-1,TRBV25-1,.,TRBD2,TGTGCCAGCAGTGAATATTTTTTAGCGGGGGGAGAGAATGAGCAGTTCTTC,CASSEYFLAGGENEQFF
TRBJ1-2,TRBV23-1,.,.,TGCGCCAGCAGTCCAATAAAGTCTTGTAACCTCTCGGGGGGCTACACCTTC,CASSPIKSCNLSGGYTF
TRBJ2-3,TRBV2,.,TRBD2,TGTGCCAGCAGTGAACGGGAGGGACTAGTAGAATATTTT,CASSEREGLVEYF
TRBJ1-6,TRBV7-8,.,.,TGTGCCAGCAGCGTACAGGCGCGCGGGGTTGTAACCCTCCACTTT,CASSVQARGVVTLHF
TRBJ1-2,TRBV25-1,once,TRBD1,TGTGCCAGCAGGACAGGGTCTAGAGGCTACACCTTC,CASRTGSRGYTF
TRBJ1-6,TRBV6-6,.,TRBD1,TGTGCCAGCGGTCGTACCGGGACAGGGGTTTCATGGAATTCACCCCTCCACTTT,CASGRTGTGVSWNSPLHF
TRBJ1-5,TRBV18,.,.,TGTGCCAGCTCACCAAGTAAGGCAGGCAACCAGCCCCAGCATTTT,CASSPSKAGNQPQHF
TRBJ2-1,TRBV6-2/TRBV6-3,.,.,TGTGCCAGCAGTTACATGTTCAAAGGCGGGGAGGTCAATGAGCAGTTCTTC,CASSYMFKGGEVNEQFF
TRBJ1-5,TRBV19,.,TRBD1,TGTGCCAGTAGTATATGGGACAGGAATCAGCCCCAGCATTTT,CASSIWDRNQPQHF
TRBJ1-6,TRBV7-8,.,.,TGTGCCAGCAGCTTAGGGACACCCGCTAATTCACCCCTCCACTTT,CASSLGTPANSPLHF
TRBJ1-1,TRBV4-1,.,.,TGCGCCAGCAGCCAGATAAACCGGGAGACTGAAGCTTTCTTT,CASSQINRETEAFF
TRBJ2-1,TRBV27,.,.,TGTGCCAGCAGTTTCGGTGGAGGGGGCCGGGCGGAGCAGTTCTTC,CASSFGGGGRAEQFF
TRBJ2-7,TRBV13,.,TRBD2,TGTGCCAGCAGTTCCCCGCCGGGGGGATCCTACGAGCAGTACTTC,CASSSPPGGSYEQYF
TRBJ2-5,TRBV9,.,TRBD2,TGTGCCAGCAGCGGCGGAGCTAGCGGGGGCCGGGGGGAGACCCAGTACTTC,CASSGGASGGRGETQYF
TRBJ1-2,TRBV24-1,.,.,TGTGCCACCAGTGACGGCGAAGGGAGGGCTGGCTACACCTTC,CATSDGEGRAGYTF
TRBJ1-1,TRBV2,.,TRBD1,TGTGCCAGCAGGCCCGGAGGACAGGGGAACACTGAAGCTTTCTTT,CASRPGGQGNTEAFF
TRBJ2-3,TRBV19,.,TRBD2,TGTGCCACAAACCATCCTAGCGGGGGAACAGATACGCAGTATTTT,CATNHPSGGTDTQYF
TRBJ1-1,TRBV2,.,.,TGTGCCAGCAGTGGCCCCCGACAGTGGAACACTGAAGCTTTCTTT,CASSGPRQWNTEAFF
TRBJ2-7,TRBV4-1,.,TRBD2,TGCGCCAGCAGCCTCATAGGGACTAGCGGGGGAATAACCTACGAGCAGTACTTC,CASSLIGTSGGITYEQYF
TRBJ2-3,TRBV4-2,.,TRBD2,TGTGCCAGCAGCAGTAGCGGGGGGGCCGGGCCAGATACGCAGTATTTT,CASSSSGGAGPDTQYF
TRBJ2-5,TRBV5-6,.,.,TGTGCCAGCAGCTTGCGTACTCAGGGGGAGACCCAGTACTTC,CASSLRTQGETQYF
TRBJ2-3,TRBV5-6,.,TRBD1,TGTGCCAGCAGCCAGACAGGGAAGGATACGCAGTATTTT,CASSQTGKDTQYF
TRBJ1-4,TRBV14,.,.,TGTGCCAGCAGCCAAGTCAGGGGAACACCTAATGAAAAACTGTTTTTT,CASSQVRGTPNEKLFF
TRBJ2-1,TRBV29-1,.,.,TGCAGCGTTGGTTACTCCTACAATGAGCAGTTCTTC,CSVGYSYNEQFF
TRBJ1-6,TRBV4-2,.,.,TGTGCCAGCAGCCATGAGAATTCACCCCTCCACTTT,CASSHENSPLHF
TRBJ1-5,TRBV19,.,.,TGTGCCAGTAGGGAGGGCCCGCGGCCCCAGCATTTT,CASREGPRPQHF
TRBJ1-3,TRBV2,once,.,TGTGCCAGCAGTGGGGCAGGGCTCCGCGGAAACACCATATATTTT,CASSGAGLRGNTIYF
TRBJ1-6,TRBV7-9,.,.,TGTGCCAGCAGCGCCAAGGGAGACTCACCCCTCCACTTT,CASSAKGDSPLHF
TRBJ2-2,TRBV7-2,.,TRBD2,TGTGCCAGCAGCTTAAGAGCGGGGGGCCTCAACACCGGGGAGCTGTTTTTT,CASSLRAGGLNTGELFF
TRBJ1-6,TRBV21-1,.,.,TGTGCCAGCAGCAAAGCGGACTTGAGCATCCATAATTCACCCCTCCACTTT,CASSKADLSIHNSPLHF
TRBJ2-3,TRBV7-2,.,TRBD2,TGTGCCAGCAGCAGGGGCCCACTAGCGGGGGGGCAGAATACGCAGTATTTT,CASSRGPLAGGQNTQYF
TRBJ2-1,TRBV24-1,.,TRBD1,TGTGCCACCAGTGGTAATACAGGGGCCTCCTACAATGAGCAGTTCTTC,CATSGNTGASYNEQFF
TRBJ2-3,TRBV24-1,.,.,TGTGCCACCAGTGATCATTTCACAGATACGCAGTATTTT,CATSDHFTDTQYF
TRBJ2-7,TRBV7-9,.,TRBD1,TGTGCCAGCAGCTCTAGTCGGACAGGGGACGCCGAGCAGTACTTC,CASSSSRTGDAEQYF
TRBJ2-7,TRBV11-2,.,.,TGTGCCAGCAGCCCACAGGGTCCCTACGAGCAGTACTTC,CASSPQGPYEQYF
TRBJ1-1,TRBV3-1/TRBV3-2,few,TRBD1,TGTGCCAGCAGCCAAGCGGGACAGACGAACACTGAAGCTTTCTTT,CASSQAGQTNTEAFF
TRBJ2-4,TRBV4-1,.,.,TGCGCCAGCAGCCAAGCGGGCGGCAGGGTGGACATTCAGTACTTC,CASSQAGGRVDIQYF
TRBJ2-3,TRBV2,.,.,TGTGCCAGCAGTGCCCTACTGAGCACAGATACGCAGTATTTT,CASSALLSTDTQYF
TRBJ1-4,TRBV5-1,.,TRBD1,TGCGCCAGCAGCTTCCCACAGGGGAATGAAAAACTGTTTTTT,CASSFPQGNEKLFF
TRBJ2-4,TRBV9,.,TRBD2,TGTGCCAGCAGCGTAGGACTAGCGGGGACCCGAGGTGAGGTTCAGTACTTC,CASSVGLAGTRGEVQYF
TRBJ2-1,TRBV27,few,TRBD2,TGTGCCAGCAGCAGTTTGGGGTTCAGCGGGGTCAATGAGCAGTTCTTC,CASSSLGFSGVNEQFF
TRBJ2-1,TRBV5-1,.,TRBD2,TGCGCCAGCAGCTTGGATCTAGCGGGGGCCGGTTTCTTC,CASSLDLAGAGFF
TRBJ1-2,TRBV6-5,.,TRBD1,TGTGCCAGCAGGACAGGGTTCGGCTACACCTTC,CASRTGFGYTF
TRBJ1-2,TRBV12-5,.,.,TGTGCTAGTGGTTTGATTACAGCATATGGCTACACCTTC,CASGLITAYGYTF
TRBJ1-1,TRBV19,.,.,TGTGCCAGTAGGGTACAGGGTAAGTCGAACACTGAAGCTTTCTTT,CASRVQGKSNTEAFF
TRBJ1-1,TRBV18,.,TRBD1,TGTGCCAGCTCACCCGGACAGGGGAATAGGGGCACTGAAGCTTTCTTT,CASSPGQGNRGTEAFF
TRBJ1-1,TRBV19,.,.,TGTGCCAGTAGTACCGCCAGGGAGGGAACTGAAGCTTTCTTT,CASSTAREGTEAFF
TRBJ1-1,TRBV18,few,.,TGTGCCAGCTCACCACCGAAGGCGGCCAACACTGAAGCTTTCTTT,CASSPPKAANTEAFF